What follows describes a single T cell receptor beta chain. Noted time point: patch test 1, 2 weeks after DPC sensitization. Treatment given: therapeutic diphenylcyclopropenone sensitization with weekly scalp DPC. This sample stems from a study of human T cells and chemical hapten exposure. MiXCR, applied by TCRdb to the RACE reads, yields one record per CDR3 protein. Among approximately 340,000 distinct CDR3 sequences listed, 6% to 8.5% were seen once. This material consisted of whole blood, taken in connection with sensitization to the hapten diphenylcyclopropenone (DPC). The TCR originated in a woman younger than 30 with alopecia areata. Some clones in this sample may be carry-over from other donors' samples.

The CDR3 DNA reads TGTGCCAGCAGCCAGAGGGACAGGAACACCGGGGAGCTGTTTTTT. Its translation: CASSQRDRNTGELFF. This sequence joins TRBV5-4 and TRBJ2-2; 7 positions agree with TRBD1. Germline V lookup: CDR1 SGHNT, CDR2 YYREEE (reference sequence). V shed 4 bases, J shed 1 base, and the junction held 4 bases outside the gene matches. The CDR3 is 15 amino acids.